This entry lists 10 T cell receptor beta chains sequenced from one sample in a study of blood T cell repertoires in COVID-19. The protocol was immunoSEQ multiplex PCR, while the TCRdb copy is restricted to in-frame clones and leaves out a portion. Altogether fewer than 450,000 clones are present, about 88% being singletons, with the ten largest covering 5.5% to 7.5%. Sequencing used peripheral blood. The receptors derive from a woman aged 70-85 years with COVID-19, enrolled during active disease.

V usage is TRBV7-9 and J usage is TRBJ2-3, with TRBD1 matching over 7 bases. Looked up from germline, CDR1 is SEHNR and CDR2 is FQNEAQ (reference sequence). V shed 4 bases, J shed 4 bases, and the junction held 11 bases outside the gene matches. This CDR3 comprises 16 residues. CDR3 nucleotide sequence: TGTGCCAGCAGCTCCCGACTTGACAGGGTGCCAGATACGCAGTATTTT. It codes for CASSSRLDRVPDTQYF.

The chain carries TRBV14 and TRBJ2-5, with 9 bases that match TRBD2. The V gene end was trimmed by 0 bases and the J gene end by 1 base; junction bases not matched to a gene: 3. This CDR3 has 16 amino acids. Germline lookup yields CDR1 SGHDN and CDR2 FVKESK. The CDR3 loop is CASSQDLAGTQETQYF. CDR3 nucleotide sequence: TGTGCCAGCAGCCAAGACCTAGCGGGGACCCAAGAGACCCAGTACTTC.

Worth noting for this clone: This same CDR3 is encoded by further DNA sequences in the sample. The rearrangement joins TRBV3-1 (or the pseudogene TRBV3-2) to TRBJ1-5, with D unclear. V lost 4 bases to trimming and J lost 4 bases, with 11 bases between them. The CDR3 has 14 residues. The germline gives CDR1 LGHDT, CDR2 YNNKEL (reference sequence). Here the CDR3 reads CASSPLTGNQPQHF. In nucleotides, the CDR3 is TGTGCCAGCAGCCCTCTGACCGGGAATCAGCCCCAGCATTTT.

The CDR3 loop is CASSVAGASGNIQYF. CDR3 coding DNA: TGTGCCAGCAGCGTAGCTGGGGCTAGTGGAAACATTCAGTACTTC. V usage is TRBV9 and J usage is TRBJ2-4, with D possibly matching TRBD1 (5 bases). CDR3 length equals 15 residues. Germline assignment: CDR1 SGDLS and CDR2 YYNGEE. V gave up 0 bases and J gave up 6 bases, with 13 bases separating them. Looking up the rest from reference TRBV9 and TRBJ2-4 gives the full variable domain: DSGVTQTPKHLITATGQRVTLRCSPRSGDLSVYWYQQSLDQGLQFLIQYYNGEERAKGNILERFSAQQFPDLHSELNLSSLELGDSALYFCASSVAGASGNIQYFGAGTRLSVL.

Only one count was recorded for this clone. In the same sample, other DNA sequences code for this CDR3. The chain links TRBV19 to TRBJ2-6; D unclear. From germline, CDR1 is LNHDA and CDR2 SQIVND (reference sequence). CDR3 size: 15 residues. Trimming took 6 bases from V and 3 from J, leaving 12 bases between them. This CDR3 reads CASRRQFFGANVLTF. The CDR3 DNA follows: TGTGCCAGTAGGAGGCAGTTTTTTGGGGCCAACGTCCTGACTTTC.

The DNA of the CDR3 is TGTGCCAGCAGGACCGGGACAGGGGTTCTTACTGAGCAGTTCTTC. This encodes CASRTGTGVLTEQFF. The chain recombines TRBV6-5 with TRBJ2-1; TRBD1 aligns across 10 bases. The CDR3 is made up of 15 amino acids. The trim removed 6 bases at V and 9 bases at J, leaving 11 bases unmatched. CDR1 and CDR2 from the germline V gene are MNHEY and SVGAGI.

The rearrangement links TRBV5-6 to TRBJ1-3, with 11 bases identical to TRBD1. The trim removed 3 bases at V and 2 bases at J, leaving 4 bases unmatched. The CDR3 consists of 16 residues. The germline gives CDR1 SGHDT, CDR2 YYEEEE. The CDR3 sequence: CASSYGQGAAGNTIYF. The CDR3 DNA reads TGTGCCAGCAGCTATGGACAGGGGGCTGCTGGAAACACCATATATTTT.

The chain has TRBV2 and TRBJ1-2; 7 positions match TRBD1. From germline, CDR1 is SNHLY and CDR2 FYNNEI. V was clipped by 0 bases and J by 8 bases; unmatched bases: 6. This CDR3 contains 14 residues. The CDR3 reads CASSEAPAGGGYTF. The CDR3, as DNA: TGTGCCAGCAGTGAAGCGCCGGCAGGGGGGGGCTACACCTTC.

The rearrangement links TRBV18 to TRBJ1-2; D gene uncertain. Germline CDR1 and CDR2: KGHSH and LQKENI. The CDR3 runs to 14 residues. The germline V and J ends were trimmed by 5 bases and 0 bases, with 10 bases remaining between them. The CDR3 here is CASSEWSTNYGYTF. The CDR3 nucleotides are TGTGCCAGCTCAGAGTGGTCTACTAACTATGGCTACACCTTC.

The V and J genes are TRBV30 and TRBJ2-7; D is ambiguous. Trimming cost V 4 bases and J 2 bases, with 6 bases left between them. The CDR3 spans 11 residues. Germline loops: CDR1 GTSNPN, CDR2 SVGIG (reference sequence). The CDR3 is CAWTGAYEQYF. The CDR3 region has the DNA TGTGCCTGGACAGGCGCCTACGAGCAGTACTTC.